This T cell receptor beta chain derives from a study of T cell responses to AZD1222 COVID-19 vaccine (TCRdb year 2021). A note on the overall study: Because spike-specific TCR depth and breadth did not differ between the two schedules, AZD1222 recipients who got a second dose at roughly 4 weeks were pooled with those who got a second dose at roughly 12 weeks. TCR sequencing covered 230 or so trial participants: around 210 given two doses of AZD1222 and around 25 given two doses of MenACWY control vaccine. Trial participants were enrolled by age into subgroups of 18-55, 56-69 and 70-plus years, and roughly 150, 30 and 60 TCR-sequenced participants, respectively, were included in these subgroups.

The CDR3 regions of human TCRbeta chains were analyzed by immunosequencing. The paper's data handling went like this. TCRs in the repertoires were compared against a reference library of SARS-CoV-2-specific TCRs that had been generated with the MIRA antigen-specificity platform. Breadth meant the fraction of unique TCRs that were SARS-CoV-2-associated, whereas depth meant the fraction of total T cells that were SARS-CoV-2-associated. Using the MIRA data, every spike-specific TCR was mapped to the spike region that the TCR reacted to and assigned to either a CD4 or a CD8 class. Log10-transformed breadth and depth values were compared by one-way ANOVA with Sidak's multiple comparisons tests. Drawn from immuneACCESS, this table holds only the in-frame rearrangements with V and J called that TCRdb kept. Clones are partly lost; checked studies trace under half to an unresolved V gene and leave the rest unexplained. The V and J calls and the clone size are those of that table, but D and trimming were determined from the DNA. The sample records 70,000 or so clones, around 86% of which are singletons. The ten largest account for under 30% of the sample.

The cysteine opens and the phenylalanine closes a CDR3 of 18 amino acids. The CDR3 DNA has 54 bases and is translated from base 1. The junction shows trimming of 0 bases on V and 6 bases on J, and the gene matches do not reach 14 bases of it. CDR1 and CDR2 are read off the germline V gene as SQVTM and ANQGSEA. What the study reported, not specific to this receptor: Nearly half of unique spike-specific TCRs reportedly recognized epitopes outside regions mutated in the B.1.351 and B.1.1.7 variants. A significant rise in spike-specific TCR breadth and depth was observed after two AZD1222 doses relative to day 0 and relative to MenACWY recipients. Conclusions about previously exposed vaccinees were limited because only 6 or 7 AZD1222 recipients were SARS-CoV-2 seropositive at baseline. The whole spike protein was spanned by vaccine-associated CD4 TCRs, and dominant responses were seen in regions 160-218 and 743-854. Participants were mostly white British, with more females than males. The authors suggested clonal diversity may have been underestimated. No day 14 peak-response samples were available, so repertoires were characterized only after the peak T cell response. The 56-69-year group was small, and its depth increase did not reach significance, likely because of low power.

The time point label for this specimen denotes: baseline before first vaccination. Vaccinee samples were obtained from the UK trials COV001 and COV002, which included a single-blind randomized controlled phase 2/3 trial of AZD1222 (ChAdOx1 nCoV-19) in healthy adults. Trial participant PBMC samples were collected at day 0 and day 28 after the second dose for TCRbeta chain sequencing. A note on this clone: The specificity of this receptor is unknown. Base quality data are lacking; no much larger clone is found one base away.

Sequenced here: peripheral blood, sampled on day 0 of AZD1222 vaccination. In this chain, TRBV29-1 is recombined with TRBJ2-1; 10 central bases correspond to TRBD2. The sequence was collected from an adult in good health. The CDR3 here reads CSVEDLLTSGVLRNEQFF. The nucleotide sequence is TGCAGCGTTGAAGATCTCCTTACTAGCGGGGTACTTCGCAATGAGCAGTTCTTC.